This T cell receptor beta chain derives from a study of cytomegalovirus exposure and HLA in healthy donors. Background on the study: The approximately 120 validation repertoires, a later analysis reported, used the same platform as the 600 to 700 first-cohort repertoires. Study conclusions and caveats: The authors listed 150 or so TCR beta chains as cytomegalovirus-associated.

Points on this clone: Its antigen is still unknown.

Clones were sequenced by immunoSEQ multiplex PCR, and TCRdb holds only the in-frame ones, with some missing. The sample comprises more than 250,000 clones, roughly 88% of which are singletons, and about 0.91% rests with the top ten. The trim removed 4 bases at V and 2 bases at J, leaving 2 bases unmatched. This CDR3 comprises 16 residues. In germline, CDR1 is SNHLY, CDR2 FYNNEI. Input material: PBMCs. The sequence was obtained from a woman aged 18-29 years in good health and CMV-seronegative. This chain links TRBV2 with TRBJ1-4; 12 bases are a match to TRBD1. CDR3 coding DNA: TGTGCCAGCAGTGCAGGGACAGGGGGCACTAATGAAAAACTGTTTTTT. It translates to CASSAGTGGTNEKLFF.